Listed here is a single T cell receptor beta chain. Its antigen is unidentified. TCR beta CDR3 sequences were amplified from RNA transcripts. Initially, a first-round RT-PCR of the TCR CDR3 employed the HTBI primer set. TCRdb reanalysed the multiplex PCR reads using MiXCR and keeps one entry per CDR3 protein. The profile shows over 150,000 distinct CDR3 sequences, approximately 17% of them singletons. This sample was taken from a study of T cells in Graves' hyperthyroidism and ophthalmopathy. CDR1 and CDR2 (germline): SGHVS, FQNEAQ. The V gene end was trimmed by 6 bases and the J gene end by 9 bases; junction bases not matched to a gene: 8. The CDR3 has 15 amino acids. Findings of the study overall: Ophthalmopathy and stable hyperthyroidism were separated by a 13 V-J model.

Graves' hyperthyroidism without ophthalmopathy progression within 18 months was termed stable. The hyperthyroidism patients had all been newly diagnosed, and their disease duration was under 2 months. Their ages ranged from 18 to 65 years. Specimen: blood. This chain links TRBV7-8 with TRBJ2-1; TRBD2 matches at 13 bases. The TCR was taken from a woman between 50 and 59 years old with Graves' hyperthyroidism. CDR3 protein: CASRSGTSGEVEQFF. The CDR3 DNA reads as TGTGCCAGCAGATCCGGGACTAGCGGGGAAGTTGAGCAGTTCTTC.